These T cell receptor beta chains were read from a single sample in a study of cytomegalovirus exposure and HLA in healthy donors. The data were produced by immunoSEQ multiplex PCR, yet TCRdb's version contains in-frame clones alone and is incomplete. The data show roughly 200,000 clones, 86% seen once. Material: PBMCs. Receptors were obtained from a man aged 25 to 40 in good health and CMV-seropositive. The CDR3 runs from the conserved cysteine through the conserved F or W. A D gene is named only where the DNA matches it firmly. The size of a clone is reported for some rows only, either as once, few or many, or as a class for expanded clones.

TRBD1	.	TRBJ2-7	TRBV6-6	CASRVMGTGAVGEQYF	TGTGCCAGCAGGGTCATGGGGACAGGGGCAGTAGGAGAGCAGTACTTC
.	once	TRBJ1-6	TRBV6-6	CASNARGVDNSPLHF	TGTGCCAGCAATGCTAGGGGAGTTGATAATTCACCCCTCCACTTT
TRBD1	.	TRBJ1-5	TRBV4-2	CASSPYLRGNQPQHF	TGTGCCAGCAGCCCATATCTCAGGGGGAATCAGCCCCAGCATTTT
.	.	TRBJ1-2	TRBV5-1	CASSLDGQGQGYGYTF	TGCGCCAGCAGCTTGGACGGGCAGGGGCAGGGGTATGGCTACACCTTC
.	.	TRBJ2-7	TRBV28	CASIVSLGGGYEQYF	TGTGCCAGCATAGTTTCACTAGGCGGAGGCTACGAGCAGTACTTC
TRBD2	.	TRBJ2-5	TRBV29-1	CSVEFSGETQYF	TGCAGCGTTGAATTTAGCGGGGAGACCCAGTACTTC
.	.	TRBJ1-3	TRBV9	CASSGWGRSSGNTIYF	TGTGCCAGCAGCGGCTGGGGCCGTAGCTCTGGAAACACCATATATTTT
.	few	TRBJ1-1	TRBV7-9	CASSPDLGDTEAFF	TGTGCCAGCAGCCCAGACCTGGGGGACACTGAAGCTTTCTTT
.	few	TRBJ2-1	TRBV4-1	CASSVEDGEQFF	TGCGCCAGCAGTGTAGAAGATGGTGAGCAGTTCTTC
TRBD1	.	TRBJ1-2	TRBV6-6	CASSYAGRTGLSYTF	TGTGCCAGCAGTTATGCGGGACGGACAGGGTTGAGCTACACCTTC
.	.	TRBJ2-1	TRBV25-1	CASSEGGGGPYNEQFF	TGTGCCAGCAGTGAGGGGGGCGGCGGTCCGTACAATGAGCAGTTCTTC
.	.	TRBJ1-5	TRBV4-1	CASSQVPGNRNQPQHF	TGCGCCAGCAGCCAAGTTCCGGGGAATCGCAATCAGCCCCAGCATTTT
.	.	TRBJ1-1	TRBV7-3	CASSPGGDWDTEAFF	TGTGCCAGCAGCCCAGGAGGAGATTGGGACACTGAAGCTTTCTTT
TRBD2	.	TRBJ2-1	TRBV7-7	CASSLGRGGNNEQFF	TGTGCCAGCAGCTTAGGGCGGGGGGGTAACAATGAGCAGTTCTTC
.	.	TRBJ2-6	TRBV28	CASSLRLSGANVLTF	TGTGCCAGCAGTTTGAGGCTCTCTGGGGCCAACGTCCTGACTTTC
.	.	TRBJ2-4	TRBV6-6	CASSYSPVGENIQYF	TGTGCCAGCAGTTACTCACCCGTCGGGGAAAACATTCAGTACTTC
.	.	TRBJ2-5	TRBV6-1	CASSESAAPVTQYF	TGTGCCAGCAGTGAAAGCGCGGCCCCGGTGACCCAGTACTTC
.	.	TRBJ2-7	TRBV7-2	CASSLLGGEYEQYF	TGTGCCAGCAGCTTACTGGGCGGGGAGTACGAGCAGTACTTC
.	.	TRBJ2-3	TRBV6-5	CASSYVRADTQYF	TGTGCCAGCAGTTACGTCCGGGCGGATACGCAGTATTTT
TRBD1	.	TRBJ1-2	TRBV9	CASSWDSLSTYGYTF	TGTGCCAGCAGCTGGGACAGCCTATCAACCTATGGCTACACCTTC
.	.	TRBJ2-4	TRBV28	CASSSGEGGKNIQYF	TGTGCCAGCAGTTCAGGGGAGGGAGGCAAAAACATTCAGTACTTC
.	.	TRBJ2-1	TRBV7-3	CASSPLAVRGSDEQFF	TGTGCCAGCAGCCCCCTTGCCGTTAGGGGAAGCGATGAGCAGTTCTTC
TRBD2	.	TRBJ2-1	TRBV7-7	CASSTRLAGASYNEQFF	TGTGCCAGCAGCACCCGACTAGCGGGGGCGTCCTACAATGAGCAGTTCTTC
TRBD1	.	TRBJ1-5	TRBV10-1	CASKENRGHQPQHF	TGCGCCAGCAAGGAGAACAGGGGGCATCAGCCCCAGCATTTT
.	.	TRBJ2-1	TRBV7-2	CASGPGAPYNEQFF	TGTGCCAGCGGACCGGGGGCGCCCTACAATGAGCAGTTCTTC
.	.	TRBJ1-1	TRBV4-1	CASSQVAGATEAFF	TGCGCCAGCAGCCAAGTCGCCGGGGCGACTGAAGCTTTCTTT
.	.	TRBJ1-1	TRBV4-2	CASSQEYGNTEAFF	TGTGCCAGCAGCCAAGAATACGGGAACACTGAAGCTTTCTTT
.	.	TRBJ2-2	TRBV11-2	CASSLSWGVRTGELFF	TGTGCCAGCAGCCTCTCATGGGGAGTGAGGACCGGGGAGCTGTTTTTT
.	.	TRBJ2-2	TRBV7-9	CASSSDKFYTGELFF	TGTGCCAGCAGCTCGGACAAATTCTACACCGGGGAGCTGTTTTTT
.	.	TRBJ2-5	TRBV5-1	CASSRDGKQETQYF	TGCGCCAGCAGCCGCGACGGTAAACAAGAGACCCAGTACTTC
TRBD2	.	TRBJ2-2	TRBV5-1	CASSLAPGLAGSANTGELFF	TGCGCCAGCAGCCTTGCTCCGGGACTAGCGGGCTCCGCGAACACCGGGGAGCTGTTTTTT
TRBD2	.	TRBJ2-7	TRBV5-1	CASSQGGTSGSYEQYF	TGCGCCAGCAGTCAAGGCGGGACTAGCGGGTCCTACGAGCAGTACTTC
TRBD2	.	TRBJ2-7	TRBV27	CASSPERGGRRIYYEQYF	TGTGCCAGCTCTCCAGAGCGGGGGGGAAGGAGAATATACTACGAGCAGTACTTC